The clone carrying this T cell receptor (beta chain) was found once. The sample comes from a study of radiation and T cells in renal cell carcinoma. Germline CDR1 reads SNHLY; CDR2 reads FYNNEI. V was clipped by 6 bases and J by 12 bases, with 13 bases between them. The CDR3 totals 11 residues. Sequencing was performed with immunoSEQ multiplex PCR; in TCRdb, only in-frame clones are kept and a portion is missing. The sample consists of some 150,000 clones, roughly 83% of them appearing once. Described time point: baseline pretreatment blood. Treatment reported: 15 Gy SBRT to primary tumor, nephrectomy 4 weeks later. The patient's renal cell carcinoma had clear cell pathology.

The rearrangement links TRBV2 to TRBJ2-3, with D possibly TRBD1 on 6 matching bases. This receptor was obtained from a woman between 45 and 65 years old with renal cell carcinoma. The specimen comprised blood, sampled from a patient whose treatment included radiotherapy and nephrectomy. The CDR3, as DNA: TGTGCCAGCAGCCTCCTGGGGGCCCAGTATTTT. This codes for CASSLLGAQYF.